This T cell receptor (beta chain) originates from a study of T cells in Graves' hyperthyroidism and ophthalmopathy. The diagnostic basis comprised clinical symptoms, serum thyroxine and TRAb, thyroid ultrasound and orbital computed tomography. The table lists this clonotype with a few counts. Amplification targeted TCR beta CDR3 regions from RNA transcripts. First-round RT-PCR with HTBI primers amplified the TCR CDR3 region. TCRdb recomputed calls from the multiplex PCR reads with MiXCR, one row per CDR3 protein. The sample consists of 620,000 or so distinct CDR3 sequences, roughly 15% of them appearing once. This CDR3 is 19 amino acids long. V lost 3 bases, J lost 3 bases, and 16 bases stayed unmatched. Germline CDR1 is MNHNY and CDR2 is SVGAGI (reference sequence).

Sequencing input: blood. This TCR was recovered from a woman aged 45-65 years with Graves' ophthalmopathy. This chain joins TRBV6-6 and TRBJ1-2, with TRBD1 matching over 10 bases. CDR3 amino acids: CASSYSLDRGHEIDYGYTF. The DNA for the CDR3 is TGTGCCAGCAGTTATTCGCTCGACAGGGGGCATGAGATAGACTATGGCTACACCTTC.